A selection of T cell receptor beta chains follows, all from one sample in a study of T cell responses to AZD1222 COVID-19 vaccine. The repertoire was sequenced with immunoSEQ multiplex PCR; TCRdb's copy has only in-frame clones and lacks some. The sample has some 130,000 clones, approximately 85% seen once; the top ten hold around 8.3%. The specimen comprised peripheral blood, sampled 28 days after the second dose of the MenACWY control vaccine. The receptors originated from an adult who received the MenACWY meningococcal vaccine as a control. The CDR3 runs from the conserved cysteine through the conserved F or W. Each record gives: D gene, V gene, J gene, clone size, CDR3 length, CDR3 protein, CDR3 DNA. D genes are given only for firm matches. Clone size is stated in some rows and not others, as once, few, many or a class when expanded.

TRBD1	TRBV12-3/TRBV12-4	TRBJ2-7	once	13	CASSVGQTYEQYF	TGTGCCAGCAGTGTGGGACAGACCTACGAGCAGTACTTC
NA	TRBV13	TRBJ1-3	NA	14	CASSLQGDGNTIYF	TGTGCCAGCAGCTTACAGGGAGATGGAAACACCATATATTTT
NA	TRBV5-5	TRBJ2-6	once	14	CASSLGQQANVLTF	TGTGCCAGCAGCTTGGGACAGCAGGCCAACGTCCTGACTTTC
TRBD2	TRBV7-8	TRBJ2-7	NA	16	CASSLELGLTPYEQYF	TGTGCCAGCAGCTTAGAACTGGGACTAACGCCCTACGAGCAGTACTTC
NA	TRBV6-6	TRBJ1-6	NA	14	CASRRTSDNSPLHF	TGTGCCAGCAGAAGGACGTCTGATAATTCACCCCTCCACTTT
NA	TRBV12-3/TRBV12-4	TRBJ1-4	NA	12	CASSLVNEKLFF	TGTGCCAGCAGTTTAGTTAATGAAAAACTGTTTTTT
NA	TRBV24-1	TRBJ2-7	NA	13	CATSESGFSRQYF	TGTGCCACCAGTGAGTCGGGTTTTAGTAGGCAGTACTTC
NA	TRBV11-3	TRBJ2-4	NA	14	CASTPGLFGGIQYF	TGTGCCAGCACCCCCGGTCTCTTCGGGGGCATTCAGTACTTC
NA	TRBV10-2	TRBJ1-4	few	13	CASSEQYLEKLFF	TGCGCCAGCAGTGAACAGTACCTTGAAAAACTGTTTTTT
TRBD2	TRBV28	TRBJ2-7	NA	14	CASSLGTTPYEQYF	TGTGCCAGCAGTCTTGGGACTACCCCTTACGAGCAGTACTTC
TRBD1	TRBV28	TRBJ1-5	NA	15	CASSHGQDSNQPQHF	TGTGCCAGCAGCCATGGACAGGATAGCAATCAGCCCCAGCATTTT
NA	TRBV6-5	TRBJ1-6	NA	12	CASGQGNSPLHF	TGTGCCAGCGGGCAGGGGAACTCACCCCTCCACTTT
TRBD2	TRBV30	TRBJ2-3	NA	13	CAWSLAGTDTQYF	TGTGCCTGGAGCCTAGCGGGCACAGATACGCAGTATTTT
NA	TRBV19	TRBJ2-7	NA	12	CASTAGGGEQYF	TGTGCCAGTACCGCCGGGGGTGGCGAGCAGTACTTC
NA	TRBV6-5	TRBJ1-1	NA	13	CASSRTGNTEAFF	TGTGCCAGCAGTAGGACGGGGAACACTGAAGCTTTCTTT
TRBD2	TRBV14	TRBJ2-7	NA	15	CASSQASGRAYEQYF	TGTGCCAGCAGCCAAGCGAGCGGGAGGGCGTACGAGCAGTACTTC
NA	TRBV6-4	TRBJ2-2	NA	14	CASSDRPNTGELFF	TGTGCCAGCAGTGACAGGCCGAACACCGGGGAGCTGTTTTTT
TRBD2	TRBV6-5	TRBJ2-7	NA	15	CASSSISGRRGEQYF	TGTGCCAGCAGCTCAATTAGCGGGAGAAGAGGCGAGCAGTACTTC
NA	TRBV27	TRBJ1-2	NA	15	CASSLSAGPSYGYTF	TGTGCCAGCAGTTTATCTGCCGGGCCTAGCTATGGCTACACCTTC
TRBD1	TRBV2	TRBJ1-2	NA	13	CASTRDRGDGYTF	TGTGCCAGTACCCGGGACAGGGGTGATGGCTACACCTTC
NA	TRBV27	TRBJ2-2	NA	17	CASSLLDQRGLTGELFF	TGTGCCAGCAGTTTACTGGACCAACGGGGCCTCACCGGGGAGCTGTTTTTT
NA	TRBV20-1	TRBJ2-5	NA	13	CSASENLGWTQYF	TGCAGTGCTAGTGAGAATTTGGGATGGACCCAGTACTTC
NA	TRBV4-1	TRBJ1-1	NA	14	CASSQVQMNTEAFF	TGCGCCAGCAGCCAAGTACAGATGAACACTGAAGCTTTCTTT
NA	TRBV20-1	TRBJ1-2	NA	15	CSASVPANYNYGYTF	TGCAGTGCTAGTGTCCCAGCAAACTATAACTATGGCTACACCTTC
TRBD2	TRBV5-4	TRBJ2-7	few	14	CASSSRTSGSEQYF	TGTGCCAGCAGTTCCCGTACTAGCGGGAGCGAGCAGTACTTC
NA	TRBV7-2	TRBJ1-3	NA	16	CASSLSGARDTRTIYF	TGTGCCAGCAGCTTAAGCGGGGCACGGGACACTCGCACCATATATTTT
NA	TRBV7-2	TRBJ1-2	NA	13	CASSLLRGDGYTF	TGTGCCAGCAGTCTCCTTAGGGGGGATGGCTACACCTTC
NA	TRBV6-1	TRBJ1-5	few	15	CASSEAEAGSQPQHF	TGTGCCAGCAGTGAAGCGGAGGCAGGGAGTCAGCCCCAGCATTTT
NA	TRBV5-4	TRBJ1-1	NA	13	CASSLQGNTEAFF	TGTGCCAGCAGCTTACAGGGAAACACTGAAGCTTTCTTT
NA	TRBV19	TRBJ1-3	NA	13	CASRQGAGNTIYF	TGTGCCAGTAGGCAGGGAGCTGGAAACACCATATATTTT
NA	TRBV4-1	TRBJ2-5	NA	15	CASSQEGGRAETQYF	TGCGCCAGCAGCCAAGAAGGCGGGCGGGCGGAGACCCAGTACTTC
NA	TRBV19	TRBJ1-5	NA	14	CASSSLYSNQPQHF	TGTGCCAGTAGTAGTCTTTATAGCAATCAGCCCCAGCATTTT
TRBD1	TRBV24-1	TRBJ2-1	few	15	CATSVQGASYNEQFF	TGTGCCACCAGCGTACAGGGGGCGTCCTACAATGAGCAGTTCTTC
NA	TRBV3-1/TRBV3-2	TRBJ2-2	NA	12	CASSPHVGELFF	TGTGCCAGCAGCCCCCACGTCGGGGAGCTGTTTTTT
NA	TRBV7-2	TRBJ2-5	NA	16	CASSLEDFWGVETQYF	TGTGCCAGCAGCTTAGAGGACTTTTGGGGAGTTGAGACCCAGTACTTC
TRBD1	TRBV4-2	TRBJ2-5	NA	17	CASSQDPQGAQGETQYF	TGTGCCAGCAGCCAAGACCCCCAGGGGGCGCAGGGAGAGACCCAGTACTTC
NA	TRBV6-2/TRBV6-3	TRBJ1-1	once	13	CASSYLGRDEAFF	TGTGCCAGCAGTTATCTTGGCAGGGATGAAGCTTTCTTT
NA	TRBV4-1	TRBJ2-2	NA	16	CASSQEFARAGGELFF	TGCGCCAGCAGCCAAGAATTTGCGAGGGCCGGCGGGGAGCTGTTTTTT
TRBD1	TRBV5-6	TRBJ1-2	NA	14	CASTFDRGLFGYTF	TGTGCCAGCACCTTTGACAGGGGGCTCTTTGGCTACACCTTC
NA	TRBV14	TRBJ2-7	few	14	CASSPSTVTNEQYF	TGTGCCAGCAGCCCCAGTACGGTAACCAACGAGCAGTACTTC
NA	TRBV28	TRBJ2-5	NA	12	CASRQGEETQYF	TGTGCCAGCAGACAGGGCGAAGAGACCCAGTACTTC
NA	TRBV5-1	TRBJ2-1	NA	15	CASRALAEDFNEQFF	TGCGCCAGCAGAGCCCTAGCCGAAGATTTCAATGAGCAGTTCTTC
NA	TRBV19	TRBJ2-1	NA	14	CASTRTLPYNEQFF	TGTGCCAGTACTAGGACTTTACCCTACAATGAGCAGTTCTTC
TRBD1	TRBV10-3	TRBJ1-4	NA	18	CAISRDSNHLATNEKLFF	TGTGCCATCAGCCGGGACAGTAACCATTTGGCAACTAATGAAAAACTGTTTTTT
TRBD2	TRBV4-1	TRBJ2-3	NA	18	CASSQVLAGGPSTDTQYF	TGCGCCAGCAGCCAAGTACTAGCGGGGGGACCTAGCACAGATACGCAGTATTTT
NA	TRBV11-2	TRBJ1-1	NA	12	CASSADRFEAFF	TGTGCCAGCAGCGCTGACAGGTTTGAAGCTTTCTTT
NA	TRBV5-6	TRBJ2-5	once	13	CASSRDGQETQYF	TGTGCCAGCAGCCGGGACGGTCAAGAGACCCAGTACTTC
NA	TRBV7-9	TRBJ1-5	NA	15	CASSLATQGNQPQHF	TGTGCCAGCAGCTTAGCGACACAGGGTAATCAGCCCCAGCATTTT
TRBD2	TRBV4-3	TRBJ2-1	NA	15	CASSLSSGRDNEQFF	TGCGCCAGCAGCCTAAGTAGCGGGAGGGACAATGAGCAGTTCTTC
NA	TRBV9	TRBJ1-1	NA	14	CASSVGSKNTEAFF	TGTGCCAGCAGCGTAGGGTCGAAAAACACTGAAGCTTTCTTT
NA	TRBV5-1	TRBJ1-1	NA	15	CASSLVPVLNTEAFF	TGCGCCAGCAGCTTGGTTCCGGTTCTGAACACTGAAGCTTTCTTT
NA	TRBV27	TRBJ2-1	once	13	CASSFSAYNEQFF	TGTGCCAGCAGTTTTAGCGCTTACAATGAGCAGTTCTTC
TRBD2	TRBV7-2	TRBJ2-1	NA	15	CASSLVASGSLEQFF	TGTGCCAGCAGCTTAGTCGCTAGCGGGAGTCTTGAGCAGTTCTTC
NA	TRBV5-1	TRBJ2-2	NA	16	CASSPGGTANTGELFF	TGCGCCAGCAGCCCGGGGGGGACAGCGAACACCGGGGAGCTGTTTTTT
NA	TRBV3-1/TRBV3-2	TRBJ2-6	NA	17	CASSQNFSPSGANVLTF	TGTGCCAGCAGCCAAAACTTCTCCCCCTCTGGGGCCAACGTCCTGACTTTC
TRBD1	TRBV24-1	TRBJ2-2	NA	16	CATSGLQGADTGELFF	TGTGCCACCAGTGGGTTACAGGGGGCCGACACCGGGGAGCTGTTTTTT
NA	TRBV9	TRBJ1-2	NA	14	CASSVALDNYGYTF	TGTGCCAGCAGCGTAGCTCTGGACAATTATGGCTACACCTTC
TRBD2	TRBV15	TRBJ2-2	NA	16	CATSKGLAAKTGELFF	TGTGCCACCAGCAAAGGACTAGCGGCGAAAACCGGGGAGCTGTTTTTT
NA	TRBV14	TRBJ2-5	NA	11	CASSQETTQYF	TGTGCCAGCAGCCAAGAGACGACCCAGTACTTC